The 28 T cell receptor beta chains presented below share a single source sample, sequenced in a study of T cells after yellow fever vaccination. MiXCR was run by TCRdb on the 5' RACE reads, yielding one entry per CDR3 protein. This table has roughly 74,000 distinct CDR3 sequences, approximately 6.5% appearing once. The material sequenced was CD8+ T cells sorted from PBMCs, taken around 5 days after the first yellow fever vaccination. The receptors derive from a young man who received the YFV17D yellow fever vaccine.

The table lists this clonotype with many counts. The gene calls are TRBV12-3 or TRBV12-4 and TRBJ1-2, with 7 bases matching TRBD1. The junction had 12 bases not matched to a gene; V was cut back by 8 bases and J by 6 bases. The CDR3 covers 14 residues. DNA for the CDR3: TGTGCCAGCCGGCCAGGGGGGCTTGACGATGGCTACACCTTC. It is translated as CASRPGGLDDGYTF.

This clonotype was counted many times. The chain employs TRBV7-9 and TRBJ2-2; TRBD2 might be the D (7 bases). V was trimmed by 7 bases and J by 7 bases, leaving 19 bases between them. The CDR3 totals 15 residues. Germline loops: CDR1 SEHNR, CDR2 FQNEAQ (reference sequence). Written as DNA, the CDR3 is TGTGCCAGCAACTCGGGGGGCCCAGGGAACGGGGAGCTGTTTTTT. Its translation is CASNSGGPGNGELFF.

The V gene is TRBV20-1, the J gene TRBJ2-3; D ambiguous. Trimming removed 3 bases from V and 5 bases from J, with 9 bases in between. The CDR3 length is 12 residues. The V gene's germline CDR1 is DFQATT and CDR2 SNEGSKA (reference sequence). The CDR3 nucleotides read TGCAGTGCTAGGATCGTCGGAGATACGCAGTATTTT. Translating it yields CSARIVGDTQYF.

This clonotype showed up many times. In DNA, the CDR3 is TGCGCCAGCAGCTACGGGACTCTTGACAATGAGCAGTTCTTC. Protein sequence: CASSYGTLDNEQFF. The J gene is TRBJ2-1, the V gene TRBV5-1; possibly TRBD2 for D (6 bases). Looked up from germline, CDR1 is SGHRS and CDR2 is YFSETQ. Trimming shortened V by 3 bases and J by 5 bases, and 12 bases separated the two germline ends. This CDR3 is 14 amino acids long.

The table lists this clonotype with many counts. This CDR3 is CASSEWVAGTDTQYF. The CDR3 DNA reads as TGCGCCAGCAGTGAGTGGGTAGCGGGCACAGATACGCAGTATTTT. The chain joins TRBV10-2 to TRBJ2-3; the D gene is possibly TRBD2 (6 bases). CDR1 and CDR2 from the germline V gene are WSHSY and SAAADI. This CDR3 spans 15 amino acids. Trimming cost V 1 base and J 1 base, with 9 bases left between them.

This clonotype was detected many times. Relative to the germline gene, one junction end is altered; a read error may explain this. The V and J genes are TRBV11-2 and TRBJ1-5; TRBD1 might be the D (5 bases). CDR3 length equals 17 residues. Germline CDR1 SGHAT, CDR2 FQNNGV. For the CDR3, the DNA is TGTGCCAGCAGCATAGACGGGTACAGGCCCGATTATCAGCCCCAGCATTTT. As protein: CASSIDGYRPDYQPQHF.

This chain links TRBV6-4 with TRBJ2-3; no clear D gene. The CDR3 has 13 residues. Germline CDR1 MRHNA, CDR2 SNTAGT. V lost 5 bases to trimming and J lost 9 bases, with 15 bases between them. DNA for the CDR3: TGTGCCAGCAGTTACCGGACGGGTGACACGCAGTATTTT. Residues: CASSYRTGDTQYF.

The chain couples TRBV12-5 to TRBJ2-1, with 10 bases aligning to TRBD2. V lost 6 bases to trimming and J lost 4 bases; unmatched junction nucleotides: 3. Germline-derived CDR1 and CDR2 are LGHNT and FRNRAP. CDR3 size: 14 residues. CDR3 loop: CASGLGLAYNEQFF. CDR3 DNA sequence: TGTGCTAGTGGCCTGGGACTAGCGTACAATGAGCAGTTCTTC. The full variable domain, completed using reference TRBV12-5 and TRBJ2-1, is DARVTQTPRHKVTEMGQEVTMRCQPILGHNTVFWYRQTMMQGLELLAYFRNRAPLDDSGMPKDRFSAEMPDATLATLKIQPSEPRDSAVYFCASGLGLAYNEQFFGPGTRLTVL.

This chain joins TRBV18 and TRBJ2-7; TRBD1 matches 9 bases. CDR3 length: 16 residues. The germline V gene encodes CDR1 KGHSH and CDR2 LQKENI. Unmatched junction bases numbered 9, after V lost 2 bases and J lost 4 bases. CDR3 sequence: CASSPSPGQGLYEQYV. The CDR3 DNA follows: TGTGCCAGCTCACCAAGTCCGGGACAGGGCCTATACGAGCAGTACGTC.

A few counts support this clonotype. The gene calls are TRBV4-3 and TRBJ2-2; the match to TRBD1 covers 7 bases. V dropped 4 bases and J dropped 4; count of bases not matched to a gene: 6. Germline loops: CDR1 LGHNA, CDR2 YSLEER. The CDR3 runs 15 residues. The CDR3 spells CASSPATGSTGELFF. The CDR3 DNA is TGCGCCAGCAGCCCAGCGACAGGGAGCACCGGGGAGCTGTTTTTT.

This clonotype was observed many times. The chain employs TRBV4-3 and TRBJ1-2; a possible D gene is TRBD1 (5 bases). Trimming removed 4 bases at V and 8 bases at J, with 17 bases between. Germline lookup yields CDR1 LGHNA and CDR2 YSLEER. The length of the CDR3 is 14 residues. The CDR3 reads CASSLRGGLKGYTF. CDR3 in DNA: TGCGCCAGCAGCCTACGGGGGGGTCTAAAGGGCTACACCTTC.

This sequence joins TRBV5-6 and TRBJ2-5, with TRBD2 matching 9 bases. CDR3 length: 13 amino acids. V dropped 4 bases and J dropped 5; count of bases not matched to a gene: 3. Germline V gene lookup returns CDR1 SGHDT and CDR2 YYEEEE. The CDR3 bases are TGTGCCAGCAGCGAGGGACTAGCTGAGACCCAGTACTTC. As protein: CASSEGLAETQYF.

This clonotype was counted only a few times. The V call is TRBV4-1, the J call TRBJ1-5, with D possibly TRBD1 on 5 matching bases. Trimming cost V 2 bases and J 5 bases, with 13 bases left between them. Germline lookup yields CDR1 MGHRA and CDR2 YSYEKL. The CDR3 consists of 15 residues. The CDR3 bases are TGCGCCAGCAGCCAATGGGACTCGGGGGATCAGCCCCAGCATTTT. It encodes CASSQWDSGDQPQHF.

This clonotype occurred a few times. This chain links TRBV7-9 with TRBJ2-1; D not resolved. The V end lost 1 base, the J end lost 5 bases, and 12 bases lay between the germline ends. Germline V gene lookup returns CDR1 SEHNR and CDR2 FQNEAQ (reference sequence). This CDR3 has 15 amino acids. In DNA form, the CDR3 reads TGTGCCAGCAGCTTAGACGTCGGCCACGACAATGAGCAGTTCTTC. It specifies CASSLDVGHDNEQFF.

The genes are TRBV5-1 and TRBJ2-6; 7 bases are a match to TRBD1. Looked up from germline, CDR1 is SGHRS and CDR2 is YFSETQ. This CDR3 contains 20 residues. V lost 2 bases, J lost 0 bases, and 14 bases stayed unmatched. The DNA for the CDR3 is TGCGCCAGCAGCTTTAGCCCCACCGGGACAGACCCCTCTGGGGCCAACGTCCTGACTTTC. This sequence encodes CASSFSPTGTDPSGANVLTF.

The chain carries TRBV2 and TRBJ2-1; 8 bases match TRBD1. The V segment lost 3 bases and the J segment 15 bases; nucleotides outside the gene matches: 19. This CDR3 region has 16 residues. Germline assignment: CDR1 SNHLY and CDR2 FYNNEI. The DNA of the CDR3 is TGTGCCAGCAGTGATCAGTTCCGGGACAGGACCCAATCGGGGTTCTTC. Residues: CASSDQFRDRTQSGFF. Looking up the rest from reference TRBV2 and TRBJ2-1 gives the full variable domain: EPEVTQTPSHQVTQMGQEVILRCVPISNHLYFYWYRQILGQKVEFLVSFYNNEISEKSEIFDDQFSVERPDGSNFTLKIRSTKLEDSAMYFCASSDQFRDRTQSGFFGPGTRLTVL.

This clonotype was seen repeatedly, ten times or more. The chain links TRBV4-1 to TRBJ1-1; 8 nucleotides line up with TRBD1. With 0 bases clipped from V and 3 bases from J, the junction kept 6 bases outside the gene matches. Germline V gene lookup returns CDR1 MGHRA and CDR2 YSYEKL. The CDR3 extends over 16 amino acids. The CDR3, as DNA: TGCGCCAGCAGCCAAGAACAGGGGGGGAAGGACACTGAAGCTTTCTTT. Amino acid sequence: CASSQEQGGKDTEAFF.

This clonotype was counted at least ten times. The chain couples TRBV6-2 or TRBV6-3 to TRBJ2-3, with 8 bases fitting TRBD1. V was clipped by 7 bases and J by 0 bases; unmatched bases: 3. CDR1 is MNHEY and CDR2 is SVGEGT in the germline V gene. The CDR3 length is 14 residues. The CDR3 loop is CASNRQGSTDTQYF. Written as DNA, the CDR3 is TGTGCCAGCAATCGACAGGGGAGCACAGATACGCAGTATTTT.

The DNA for the CDR3 is TGTGCCAGCAGTTTATACGGACAGGGAGGGGATACGCAGTATTTT. Amino acids: CASSLYGQGGDTQYF. This chain connects TRBV27 to TRBJ2-3; D might be TRBD1 (8 bases). The CDR3 totals 15 residues. V was clipped by 1 base and J by 6 bases, with 14 bases between them. CDR1 is MNHEY, CDR2 SMNVEV, per germline (reference sequence).

The table lists this clonotype with many counts. This rearrangement joins TRBV12-3 or TRBV12-4 to TRBJ1-2, with D possibly TRBD1 on 6 matching bases. V shed 5 bases and J shed 6 bases, with 16 bases lying between them. The CDR3 spans 14 residues. The CDR3 sequence: CASSPSVGGDGYTF. The CDR3 nucleotides are TGTGCCAGCAGTCCCTCGGTCGGGGGCGATGGCTACACCTTC.

This clonotype came up many times. V and J are TRBV4-3 and TRBJ2-1; 7 nucleotides align to TRBD2. This CDR3 spans 17 amino acids. Germline V CDR1 and CDR2: LGHNA, YSLEER. V lost 4 bases and J lost 6; bases outside the gene matches: 15. The CDR3 here is CASSLAGFGGVPNEQFF. In DNA, the CDR3 is TGCGCCAGCAGCCTTGCGGGGTTTGGGGGGGTCCCCAATGAGCAGTTCTTC.

The J gene is TRBJ1-1, the V gene TRBV20-1; 11 bases map to TRBD1. The CDR3 covers 15 residues. The germline V gene has CDR1 DFQATT and CDR2 SNEGSKA (reference sequence). V gave up 7 bases and J gave up 4 bases; unmatched junction bases: 11. The CDR3 loop reads CSVWTGGFGSTEAFF. The CDR3 nucleotides are TGCAGTGTTTGGACAGGGGGCTTTGGGAGCACTGAAGCTTTCTTT.

The chain recombines TRBV5-6 with TRBJ1-2, with no clear D. Germline-derived CDR1 and CDR2 are SGHDT and YYEEEE. Trimming stripped 0 bases from V and 4 bases from J, with 7 bases between. The CDR3 sequence is 13 residues long. Written as DNA, the CDR3 is TGTGCCAGCAGCTTGGTCACCGGCTATGGCTACACCTTC. This gives the protein CASSLVTGYGYTF.

The chain employs TRBV29-1 and TRBJ2-2; maybe TRBD1 (5 bases). Germline-derived CDR1 and CDR2 are SQVTM and ANQGSEA. V was pared by 4 bases and J by 0 bases, with 9 bases between. The CDR3 is 14 amino acids. Here the CDR3 reads CSVVDNANTGELFF. As DNA, the CDR3 is TGCAGCGTTGTGGACAACGCGAACACCGGGGAGCTGTTTTTT.

This clonotype has at least ten counts. One junction end disagrees with the germline gene, perhaps due to a read error. The chain recombines TRBV7-2 with TRBJ2-3; tentatively, D is TRBD1 or TRBD2 (6 bases each). The CDR3 contains 13 residues. Germline lookup yields CDR1 SGHTA and CDR2 FQGNSA. The DNA for the CDR3 is TGTGCCAGCAGTGAGCCGAGGGGGGCCCAAAAGGAATTT. As protein: CASSEPRGAQKEF. Looking up the rest from reference TRBV7-2 and TRBJ2-3 gives the full variable domain: GAGVSQSPSNKVTEKGKDVELRCDPISGHTALYWYRQSLGQGLEFLIYFQGNSAPDKSGLPSDRFSAERTGGSVSTLTIQRTQQEDSAVYLCASSEPRGAQKEFGPGTRLTVL.

Only a few counts were recorded for this clonotype. The chain combines TRBV29-1 with TRBJ1-6; 7 bases fit TRBD1. V dropped 4 bases and J dropped 6; count of bases not matched to a gene: 3. This CDR3 is built from 13 residues. The germline V gene encodes CDR1 SQVTM and CDR2 ANQGSEA. The CDR3 nucleotides are TGCAGCGTTGGGGACAGTGGTAATTCACCCCTCCACTTT. Its translation: CSVGDSGNSPLHF.

This clonotype was counted at least ten times. The V call is TRBV6-2 or TRBV6-3, the J call TRBJ2-1, with D possibly TRBD2 on 7 matching bases. The CDR3 totals 16 residues. V was cut by 0 bases and J by 4 bases, with 13 bases left in between. From germline, CDR1 is MNHEY and CDR2 SVGEGT. This CDR3 is CASSYSRAGAYNEQFF. CDR3 in DNA: TGTGCCAGCAGTTACTCCCGGGCGGGGGCGTACAATGAGCAGTTCTTC.

This clonotype has a handful of counts. The CDR3 here is CASSQAQGYYGYTF. The CDR3 bases are TGCGCCAGCAGCCAGGCGCAGGGTTACTATGGCTACACCTTC. This chain links TRBV5-1 with TRBJ1-2, with D possibly being TRBD1 (5 bases). Germline V gene sequence: CDR1 SGHRS, CDR2 YFSETQ. V lost 4 bases to trimming and J lost 3 bases, with 13 bases between them. This CDR3 is built from 14 residues.